The TCR beta chain under discussion was sequenced for a study of T cell responses to AZD1222 COVID-19 vaccine. Points from the study as a whole: The study found Spike-specific TCR breadth and depth rose after two AZD1222 doses. Only after the peak T cell response were repertoires sampled. CD4 TCRs covered the whole spike, strongest at regions 160-218 and 743-854. A mostly white British donor set with more females was recruited, and clonal diversity was possibly underestimated.

Using immunoSEQ multiplex PCR, the repertoire was profiled, and TCRdb retains in-frame clones only, with some absent. The repertoire has 120,000 or so clones, approximately 88% of them found once; the top ten carry roughly 5.4%. The CDR3 runs to 12 residues. The ends lost 5 bases at V and 7 bases at J; junction bases unmatched: 3. Germline V gene lookup returns CDR1 MNHEY and CDR2 SMNVEV (reference sequence). Worth noting for this clone: The antigen remains unidentified.

The chain couples TRBV27 to TRBJ1-2; 8 bases align to TRBD1. This sample comprised peripheral blood, obtained on day 0 of AZD1222 vaccination. The sequence was obtained from an adult in good health. CDR3 in DNA: TGTGCCAGCAGTACAGGGGGGGGTGGCTACACCTTC. Translation: CASSTGGGGYTF.